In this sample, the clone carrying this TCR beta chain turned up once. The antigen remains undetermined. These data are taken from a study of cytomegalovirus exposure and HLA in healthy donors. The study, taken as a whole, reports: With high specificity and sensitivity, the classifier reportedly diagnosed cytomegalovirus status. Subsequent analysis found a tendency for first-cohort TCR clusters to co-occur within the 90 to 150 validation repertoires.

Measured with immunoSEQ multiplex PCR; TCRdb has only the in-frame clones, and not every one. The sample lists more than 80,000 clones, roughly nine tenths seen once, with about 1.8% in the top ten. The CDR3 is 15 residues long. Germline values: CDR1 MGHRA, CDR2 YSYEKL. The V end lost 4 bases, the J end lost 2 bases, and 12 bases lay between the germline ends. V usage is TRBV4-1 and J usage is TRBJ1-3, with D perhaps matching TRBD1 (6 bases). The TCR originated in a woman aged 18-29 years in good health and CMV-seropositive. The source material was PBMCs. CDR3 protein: CASSPGQRTGNTIYF. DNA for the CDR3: TGCGCCAGCAGCCCAGGACAGAGGACTGGAAACACCATATATTTT.